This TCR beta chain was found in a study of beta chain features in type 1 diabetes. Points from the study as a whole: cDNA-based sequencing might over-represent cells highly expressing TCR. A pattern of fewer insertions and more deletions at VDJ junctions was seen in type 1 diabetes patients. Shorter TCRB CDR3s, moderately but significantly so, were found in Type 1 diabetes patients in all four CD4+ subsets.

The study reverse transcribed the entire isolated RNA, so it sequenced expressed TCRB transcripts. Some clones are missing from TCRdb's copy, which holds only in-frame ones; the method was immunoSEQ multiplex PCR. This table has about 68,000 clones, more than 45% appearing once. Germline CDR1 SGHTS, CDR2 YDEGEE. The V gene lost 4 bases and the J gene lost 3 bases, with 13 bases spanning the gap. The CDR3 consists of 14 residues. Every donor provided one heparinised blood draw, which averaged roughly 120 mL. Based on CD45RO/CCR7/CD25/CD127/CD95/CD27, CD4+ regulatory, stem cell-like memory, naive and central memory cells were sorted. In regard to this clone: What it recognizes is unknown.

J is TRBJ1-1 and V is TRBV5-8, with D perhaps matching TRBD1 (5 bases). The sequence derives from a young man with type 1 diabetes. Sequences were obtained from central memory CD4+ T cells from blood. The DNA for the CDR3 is TGTGCCAGCAGCGGGCGGGCGGGGGACACTGAAGCTTTCTTT. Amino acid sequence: CASSGRAGDTEAFF.